A selection of T cell receptor beta chains follows, all from one sample in a study of blood T cell repertoires in COVID-19. Assay: immunoSEQ multiplex PCR; the TCRdb copy retains only in-frame clones and omits some. The table shows 56,000 or so clones, with around 90% occurring only once. What was sequenced was peripheral blood. These receptors came from a man aged 50-60 years with active COVID-19. Both conserved end residues are part of each CDR3. The D gene is left open where the match is weak. Some rows have no size entry. The others give once, few or many, or a class for an expanded clone.

clone size: -
V gene: TRBV30
D gene: TRBD1
J gene: TRBJ2-5
CDR3 protein: CAGTGMETQYF
CDR3 DNA: TGTGCCGGGACAGGGATGGAGACCCAGTACTTC

clone size: -
V gene: TRBV5-1
D gene: TRBD1
J gene: TRBJ1-1
CDR3 protein: CASSDGTGVSVAFF
CDR3 DNA: TGCGCCAGCAGCGACGGGACAGGGGTGTCGGTAGCTTTCTTT

clone size: -
V gene: TRBV6-6
D gene: -
J gene: TRBJ2-1
CDR3 protein: CASSYSRASAYNEQFF
CDR3 DNA: TGTGCCAGCAGTTACTCGAGGGCTAGCGCGTACAATGAGCAGTTCTTC

clone size: -
V gene: TRBV28
D gene: -
J gene: TRBJ2-1
CDR3 protein: CASSLRASSYNEQFF
CDR3 DNA: TGTGCCAGCAGTCTCAGGGCTAGCTCCTACAATGAGCAGTTCTTC

clone size: -
V gene: TRBV5-1
D gene: TRBD1
J gene: TRBJ2-3
CDR3 protein: CASSSNRDRLSDTQYF
CDR3 DNA: TGCGCCAGCAGTTCGAACCGGGACAGACTTTCAGATACGCAGTATTTT

clone size: -
V gene: TRBV4-1
D gene: -
J gene: TRBJ1-4
CDR3 protein: CASSQVYSTNEKLFF
CDR3 DNA: TGCGCCAGCAGCCAAGTGTACTCAACTAATGAAAAACTGTTTTTT

clone size: -
V gene: TRBV2
D gene: TRBD2
J gene: TRBJ2-1
CDR3 protein: CASSDRLASSSYNEQFF
CDR3 DNA: TGTGCCAGCAGCGATAGACTAGCGAGCAGCTCCTACAATGAGCAGTTCTTC

clone size: -
V gene: TRBV10-3
D gene: TRBD2
J gene: TRBJ2-3
CDR3 protein: CAIKATSGTDTQYF
CDR3 DNA: TGTGCCATCAAAGCAACTAGCGGCACAGATACGCAGTATTTT

clone size: -
V gene: TRBV28
D gene: -
J gene: TRBJ2-7
CDR3 protein: CASSPRTFFAFSYEQYF
CDR3 DNA: TGTGCCAGCAGCCCGCGAACCTTCTTTGCTTTCTCCTACGAGCAGTACTTC

clone size: -
V gene: TRBV5-4
D gene: -
J gene: TRBJ2-1
CDR3 protein: CASSPGTSSNNEQFF
CDR3 DNA: TGTGCCAGCAGCCCAGGGACTTCATCAAACAATGAGCAGTTCTTC

clone size: -
V gene: TRBV18
D gene: TRBD1
J gene: TRBJ1-5
CDR3 protein: CASSGTDDQPQHF
CDR3 DNA: TGTGCCAGCTCCGGGACAGATGATCAGCCCCAGCATTTT

clone size: -
V gene: TRBV7-2
D gene: -
J gene: TRBJ1-5
CDR3 protein: CASSSRQSNQPQHF
CDR3 DNA: TGTGCCAGCAGCTCTAGACAGAGCAATCAGCCCCAGCATTTT

clone size: -
V gene: TRBV9
D gene: TRBD2
J gene: TRBJ2-3
CDR3 protein: CASSVARGLAGRTTDTQYF
CDR3 DNA: TGTGCCAGCAGCGTAGCTAGGGGGCTAGCGGGGAGAACCACAGATACGCAGTATTTT

clone size: -
V gene: TRBV5-4
D gene: TRBD1
J gene: TRBJ1-2
CDR3 protein: CASSSDREDGYTF
CDR3 DNA: TGTGCCAGCAGCTCGGACAGGGAAGATGGCTACACCTTC

clone size: few
V gene: TRBV7-2
D gene: TRBD1
J gene: TRBJ1-5
CDR3 protein: CASSPIPGQGYQPQHF
CDR3 DNA: TGTGCCAGCAGCCCGATCCCTGGACAGGGCTATCAGCCCCAGCATTTT

clone size: -
V gene: TRBV5-1
D gene: TRBD1
J gene: TRBJ2-3
CDR3 protein: CASSLEGQGSADTQYF
CDR3 DNA: TGCGCCAGCAGCTTGGAGGGACAGGGGAGCGCAGATACGCAGTATTTT

clone size: -
V gene: TRBV7-6
D gene: -
J gene: TRBJ2-3
CDR3 protein: CASSSAMWSSTDTQYF
CDR3 DNA: TGTGCCAGCAGCTCCGCTATGTGGAGTAGCACAGATACGCAGTATTTT

clone size: -
V gene: TRBV4-3
D gene: -
J gene: TRBJ1-2
CDR3 protein: CASSQVRGGNGYTF
CDR3 DNA: TGCGCCAGCAGCCAAGTCCGTGGGGGGAATGGCTACACCTTC

clone size: -
V gene: TRBV6-1
D gene: -
J gene: TRBJ1-1
CDR3 protein: CASSPWQSNTEAFF
CDR3 DNA: TGTGCCAGCAGTCCGTGGCAGTCGAACACTGAAGCTTTCTTT

clone size: -
V gene: TRBV19
D gene: TRBD1
J gene: TRBJ1-6
CDR3 protein: CASTTTGNNSPLHF
CDR3 DNA: TGTGCCAGTACCACGACAGGGAATAATTCACCCCTCCACTTT

clone size: once
V gene: TRBV30
D gene: -
J gene: TRBJ1-2
CDR3 protein: CAWSVRQGHGYTF
CDR3 DNA: TGTGCCTGGAGTGTACGGCAGGGCCATGGCTACACCTTC

clone size: -
V gene: TRBV19
D gene: TRBD2
J gene: TRBJ2-2
CDR3 protein: CASSAPGGSGGPNTGELFF
CDR3 DNA: TGTGCCAGTAGTGCTCCGGGAGGCAGCGGGGGACCCAACACCGGGGAGCTGTTTTTT

clone size: -
V gene: TRBV7-8
D gene: TRBD1
J gene: TRBJ1-2
CDR3 protein: CASSLGQGLDSGYTF
CDR3 DNA: TGTGCCAGCAGCCTCGGACAGGGGTTAGATAGTGGCTACACCTTC